A single sample gave rise to the 5 T cell receptor beta chains below, sequenced in a study of patients and donors after allogeneic stem cell transplantation. TCRdb called the RT-PCR reads again in MiXCR, with one record for every CDR3 protein. Found here are about a million distinct CDR3 sequences, 15% to 20% of them singletons; the top ten hold roughly 6%. Specimen: blood, either unsorted or a sorted T cell fraction (not recorded which). These receptors were obtained from a human donor who was either an allogeneic HSCT recipient or a stem cell or donor lymphocyte infusion donor (not recorded which). It is not recorded whose cells these are; they may come from a transplant donor.

The chain recombines TRBV12-3 or TRBV12-4 with TRBJ1-1, with TRBD1 as a possible D gene (5 bases). This CDR3 region has 15 residues. With 5 bases removed from V and 0 bases from J, the gap between germline ends came to 13 bases. CDR3: CASSLSRVLNTEAFF. CDR3 DNA sequence: TGTGCCAGCAGTCTAAGCAGGGTTTTGAACACTGAAGCTTTCTTT.

This clonotype was seen a few times. The rearrangement links TRBV29-1 to TRBJ2-4; D tentatively reads TRBD1 or TRBD2 (5 bases each). The CDR3 runs 14 residues. The germline V gene encodes CDR1 SQVTM and CDR2 ANQGSEA. The V gene lost 1 base and the J gene lost 6 bases, with 13 bases spanning the gap. As DNA, the CDR3 is TGCAGCGTTGAAGGTCCGGGGCTGGGAAACATTCAGTACTTC. This gives the protein CSVEGPGLGNIQYF.

This clonotype was recorded a few times. The V gene is TRBV5-1, the J gene TRBJ1-2; weak D call: TRBD1 (5 bases). This CDR3 region has 17 residues. Trimming left V 0 bases short and J 0 bases short, with 15 bases between. Per the germline V gene, CDR1 is SGHRS and CDR2 is YFSETQ. For the CDR3, the DNA is TGCGCCAGCAGCTTGGAGCAGGGCGGGGCCCCTAACTATGGCTACACCTTC. The encoded protein is CASSLEQGGAPNYGYTF.

The rearrangement joins TRBV18 to TRBJ2-7; D is possibly TRBD1 (6 bases). The CDR3 has 13 amino acids. The germline V and J ends were trimmed by 1 base and 6 bases, with 10 bases remaining between them. Germline values: CDR1 KGHSH, CDR2 LQKENI. CDR3 nucleotide sequence: TGTGCCAGCTCACCACTTAACAGGGTCGAGCAGTACTTC. Its protein product is CASSPLNRVEQYF.

The chain joins TRBV5-1 to TRBJ2-2; TRBD2 matches 11 bases. Germline trimming cut 5 bases from V and 5 bases from J; bases unmatched to any gene: 5. The CDR3 consists of 15 residues. The germline V gene encodes CDR1 SGHRS and CDR2 YFSETQ. CDR3 nucleotide sequence: TGCGCCAGCAGATTTACTAGCGGGAGTACCGGGGAGCTGTTTTTT. It translates to CASRFTSGSTGELFF.